One sample yielded the 19 T cell receptor beta chains listed below, sequenced in a study of T-cell memory formation after mild COVID-19. MiXCR, applied by TCRdb to the 5' RACE reads, yields one record per CDR3 protein. Found here are approximately 300,000 distinct CDR3 sequences, 8.2% of them singletons; the top ten hold 22%. The specimen sequenced was PBMCs or a T cell subset sorted from them (not recorded which). All receptors derive from a man aged 18 to 30 who had mild COVID-19 (a few samples of this study predate the infection). Cell type and time point are not known.

The CDR3 DNA sequence: TGTGCCAGCAGCGGCCGGGACCGGGGGACCGGGGAGCTGTTTTTT. Its translation: CASSGRDRGTGELFF. This chain links TRBV7-9 with TRBJ2-2; possibly TRBD2 for D (6 bases). The CDR3 totals 15 residues. Trimming took off 5 bases at V and 5 bases at J, with 15 bases between the two ends. The V gene's germline CDR1 is SEHNR and CDR2 FQNEAQ (reference sequence).

The chain employs TRBV4-1 and TRBJ2-1; D possibly corresponds to TRBD2 (6 bases). Trimming took off 3 bases at V and 8 bases at J, with 17 bases between the two ends. The V gene's germline CDR1 is MGHRA and CDR2 YSYEKL. CDR3 length equals 15 residues. The CDR3 DNA is TGCGCCAGCAGCCAGCCCCGACTAGTTACCGATGAGCAGTTCTTC. Translated, it gives CASSQPRLVTDEQFF.

This clonotype was seen ten or more times. The rearrangement links TRBV3-1 to TRBJ2-1, with D perhaps being TRBD1 or TRBD2 (5 bases each). V was shortened by 3 bases and J by 8 bases, with 23 bases between the two germline ends. CDR3 length: 17 residues. Germline V gene data show CDR1 as LGHDT and CDR2 as YNNKEL (reference sequence). The CDR3 sequence: CASSHTFRGQEGDEQFF. Here the CDR3 DNA reads TGTGCCAGCAGCCACACCTTCCGGGGCCAGGAAGGCGATGAGCAGTTCTTC.

A few counts support this clonotype. The chain joins TRBV7-2 to TRBJ1-2; 7 bases are a match to TRBD1. Germline CDR1 SGHTA, CDR2 FQGNSA. V lost 5 bases and J lost 3; bases outside the gene matches: 9. CDR3 length: 15 amino acids. The CDR3 DNA reads TGTGCCAGCAGCCACGTTGACAGGGCCCACTATGGCTACACCTTC. Protein sequence: CASSHVDRAHYGYTF.

This clonotype was picked up one time. A single base separates this from a much larger clone, so it may be a read error. V gene TRBV29-1 combines with J gene TRBJ2-1; 12 bases align to TRBD2. CDR3 length equals 14 residues. The germline V gene encodes CDR1 SQVTM and CDR2 ANQGSEA. This chain's CDR3 is CSAPLAGGGNELFF. In DNA form, the CDR3 reads TGCAGCGCCCCACTAGCGGGGGGAGGGAATGAGCTGTTCTTC.

The chain links TRBV3-1 to TRBJ2-5; D remains ambiguous. Germline assignment: CDR1 LGHDT and CDR2 YNNKEL (reference sequence). The germline V and J ends were trimmed by 3 bases and 2 bases, with 7 bases remaining between them. CDR3 size: 13 residues. CDR3 in amino acids: CASSQVDQETQYF. In DNA, the CDR3 is TGTGCCAGCAGCCAGGTAGATCAAGAGACCCAGTACTTC.

This clonotype was detected only a few times. This chain links TRBV7-2 with TRBJ2-7, with D unclear. Germline assignment: CDR1 SGHTA and CDR2 FQGNSA. V was shortened by 0 bases and J by 3 bases, with 9 bases between the two germline ends. This CDR3 region has 14 residues. CDR3 sequence reads: CASSLAPNYYEQYF. The CDR3 region has the DNA TGTGCCAGCAGCTTAGCTCCAAACTACTACGAGCAGTACTTC.

V is TRBV2 and J is TRBJ1-2; 7 positions agree with TRBD1. Trimming cost V 6 bases and J 8 bases; bases outside gene matches: 9. Germline values: CDR1 SNHLY, CDR2 FYNNEI. The CDR3 runs 13 residues. CDR3 DNA: TGTGCCAGCAGACCGACAGGGCGGACCGGCTACACCTTC. Its translation: CASRPTGRTGYTF.

The rearrangement joins TRBV29-1 to TRBJ2-5; D is undetermined. Germline V gene data show CDR1 as SQVTM and CDR2 as ANQGSEA. Trimming removed 6 bases at V and 5 bases at J, with 10 bases between. The CDR3 length is 11 residues. This CDR3 reads CSVPPLETQYF. The CDR3 DNA is TGCAGCGTCCCACCTTTGGAGACCCAGTACTTC.

In its sample, this clonotype was seen a few times. The CDR3 here is CASIRDRGLAFF. DNA for the CDR3: TGTGCCAGCATCCGTGACAGGGGGCTTGCTTTCTTT. J is TRBJ1-1 and V is TRBV12-3 or TRBV12-4, with 10 bases lining up with TRBD1. J lost 11 bases, V lost 7 bases, and 7 bases had no gene match. The CDR3 sequence is 12 residues long.

The J gene is TRBJ2-1, the V gene TRBV6-5, with D possibly being TRBD1 or TRBD2 (6 bases each). The germline V and J ends were trimmed by 5 bases and 10 bases, with 12 bases remaining between them. Germline lookup yields CDR1 MNHEY and CDR2 SVGAGI. The CDR3 is made up of 12 amino acids. The CDR3 coding sequence is TGTGCCAGCAGTATGAGGGGGGCCGAGCAGTTCTTC. Amino acid sequence: CASSMRGAEQFF.

This clonotype came up many times. V is TRBV20-1 and J is TRBJ1-1; the D is unclear. Germline V gene lookup returns CDR1 DFQATT and CDR2 SNEGSKA (reference sequence). Trimming removed 0 bases at V and 4 bases at J, with 6 bases between. This CDR3 is 12 amino acids long. In DNA, the CDR3 is TGCAGTGCTAGAGAGGGTCCCACTGAAGCTTTCTTT. Translation: CSAREGPTEAFF.

This clonotype was detected only a few times. The chain links TRBV20-1 to TRBJ2-7; tentative D call: TRBD1 (5 bases). In germline, CDR1 is DFQATT, CDR2 SNEGSKA (reference sequence). Trimming stripped 3 bases from V and 3 bases from J, with 18 bases between. The CDR3 spans 15 residues. CDR3 sequence: CSASSFQGSLYEQYV. The CDR3 DNA reads TGCAGTGCTAGCTCCTTTCAGGGCAGCCTCTACGAGCAGTACGTC.

The rearrangement links TRBV4-1 to TRBJ1-1, with D maybe TRBD1 (5 bases). Germline assignment: CDR1 MGHRA and CDR2 YSYEKL. The CDR3 consists of 13 residues. V gave up 2 bases and J gave up 6 bases, with 10 bases separating them. For the CDR3, the DNA is TGCGCCAGCAGCCAACCCGGGACGGCTGAAGCTTTCTTT. Encoded protein: CASSQPGTAEAFF.

This clonotype was counted many times. The genes are TRBV7-9 and TRBJ1-5, with 8 bases matching TRBD1. Germline-derived CDR1 and CDR2 are SEHNR and FQNEAQ (reference sequence). The CDR3 sequence is 13 residues long. V trimming: 6 bases; J trimming: 5 bases; junction bases outside the gene matches: 3. CDR3 coding DNA: TGTGCCAGCAGTCCGACAGGGGATCAGCCCCAGCATTTT. Translating it yields CASSPTGDQPQHF.

This clonotype has a count of ten or more. The chain links TRBV4-1 to TRBJ2-3, with D perhaps matching TRBD2 (6 bases). This CDR3 region has 15 residues. The V gene's germline CDR1 is MGHRA and CDR2 YSYEKL. The V end lost 3 bases, the J end lost 3 bases, and 13 bases lay between the germline ends. The CDR3 loop is CASSHTRLATDTQYF. The CDR3 DNA reads TGCGCCAGCAGCCACACAAGGCTAGCGACAGATACGCAGTATTTT.

In DNA, the CDR3 is TGCAGCGTTGAAATGGGGGGCCAAGAGACCCAGTACTTC. It codes for CSVEMGGQETQYF. This chain links TRBV29-1 with TRBJ2-5, with D tentatively TRBD2 (6 bases). The V gene lost 2 bases and the J gene lost 1 base, with 8 bases spanning the gap. This CDR3 has 13 amino acids. From germline, CDR1 is SQVTM and CDR2 ANQGSEA.

This clonotype was detected a few times. The rearrangement joins TRBV4-2 to TRBJ2-1; D call uncertain. This CDR3 region has 16 residues. Germline CDR1 and CDR2: LGHNA and YNFKEQ. V gave up 0 bases and J gave up 2 bases, with 11 bases separating them. CDR3 region: CASSQDLPRAYNEQFF. Written as DNA, the CDR3 is TGTGCCAGCAGCCAAGATCTTCCTAGAGCCTACAATGAGCAGTTCTTC.

This clonotype appeared a few times. The chain combines TRBV9 with TRBJ2-5, with D possibly called TRBD1 or TRBD2 (5 bases each). The CDR3 length is 15 residues. V gave up 0 bases and J gave up 1 base, with 10 bases separating them. The germline gives CDR1 SGDLS, CDR2 YYNGEE. In nucleotides, the CDR3 is TGTGCCAGCAGCGTAGGCCCGGGGCCCCAAGAGACCCAGTACTTC. This codes for CASSVGPGPQETQYF. Complete variable domain (other parts from reference TRBV9 and TRBJ2-5): DSGVTQTPKHLITATGQRVTLRCSPRSGDLSVYWYQQSLDQGLQFLIQYYNGEERAKGNILERFSAQQFPDLHSELNLSSLELGDSALYFCASSVGPGPQETQYFGPGTRLLVL.